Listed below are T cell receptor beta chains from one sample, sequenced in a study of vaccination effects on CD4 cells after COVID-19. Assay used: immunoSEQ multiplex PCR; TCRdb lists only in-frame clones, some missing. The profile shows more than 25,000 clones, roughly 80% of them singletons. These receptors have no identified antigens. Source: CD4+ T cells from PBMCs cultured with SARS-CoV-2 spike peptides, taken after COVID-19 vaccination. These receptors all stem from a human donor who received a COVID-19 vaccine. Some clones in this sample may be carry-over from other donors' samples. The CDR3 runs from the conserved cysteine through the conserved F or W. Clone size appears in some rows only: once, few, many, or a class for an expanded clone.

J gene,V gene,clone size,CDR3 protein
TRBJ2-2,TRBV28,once,CASGGGRTGELFF
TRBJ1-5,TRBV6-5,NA,CASSPTATYQPQHF
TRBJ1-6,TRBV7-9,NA,CASSVGTGGYSPLHF
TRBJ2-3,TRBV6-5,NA,CASRGQISTDTQYF
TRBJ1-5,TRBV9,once,CASSVGFGTGVSNQPQHF
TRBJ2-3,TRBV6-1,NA,CASSEQGGSSTDTQYF
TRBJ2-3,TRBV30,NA,CAWSATSGGRSGTDTQYF
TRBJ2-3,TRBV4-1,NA,CASSQERVSTDTQYF
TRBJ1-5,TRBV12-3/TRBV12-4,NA,CASSGQDYQPQHF
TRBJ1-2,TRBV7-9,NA,CASSLALTGHGYTF
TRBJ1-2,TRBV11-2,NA,CASSRIDRDHGYTF
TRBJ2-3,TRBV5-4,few,CASSFGGGTDTQYF
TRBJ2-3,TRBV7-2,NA,CASSLRASGGGNTQYF
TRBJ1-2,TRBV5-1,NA,CASSNGGSYGYTF
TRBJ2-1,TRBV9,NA,CASSSPYAGGVSSYNEQFF
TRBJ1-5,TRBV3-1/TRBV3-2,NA,CASSQGDNQPQHF
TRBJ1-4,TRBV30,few,CAWSSGLNEKLFF
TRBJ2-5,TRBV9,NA,CASSRVGAEETQYF
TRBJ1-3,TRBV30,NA,CAWRKDSYSGNTIYF
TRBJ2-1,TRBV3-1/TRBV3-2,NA,CASSQDGAGSYNEQFF
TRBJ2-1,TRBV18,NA,CASSPTQYNEQFF
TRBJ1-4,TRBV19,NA,CASSIWESNEKLFF
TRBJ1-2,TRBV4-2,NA,CASSLGREAREYGYTF
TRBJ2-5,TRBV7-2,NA,CASSLVAGPGETQYF
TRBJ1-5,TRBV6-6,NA,CASSYSTGNQPQHF
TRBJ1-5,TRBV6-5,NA,CASATGFNQPQHF
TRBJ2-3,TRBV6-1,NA,CASSEDARGRGSSTDTQYF
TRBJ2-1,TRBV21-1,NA,CASSPFSGACNEQFF
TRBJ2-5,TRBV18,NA,CASSPGGPQETQYF
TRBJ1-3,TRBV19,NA,CASASLGGAGNTIYF
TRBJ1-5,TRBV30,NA,CAWSLGAQGQPQHF
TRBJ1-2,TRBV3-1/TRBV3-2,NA,CASSQDRQVDYGYTF
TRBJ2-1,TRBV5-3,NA,CARSPGTSGGAPGFF
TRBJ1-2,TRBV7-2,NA,CASTLGGGGGRGYTF
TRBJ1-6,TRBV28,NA,CASVSGAGSPLHF
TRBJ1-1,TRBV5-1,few,CASSPQGTGMTEAFF
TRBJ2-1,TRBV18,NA,CASSLAGGLGEQFF
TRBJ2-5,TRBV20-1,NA,CSANVAGTQYF
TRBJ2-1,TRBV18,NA,CASSPPGRFDEQFF
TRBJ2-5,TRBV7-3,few,CASSLGPGVRETQYF